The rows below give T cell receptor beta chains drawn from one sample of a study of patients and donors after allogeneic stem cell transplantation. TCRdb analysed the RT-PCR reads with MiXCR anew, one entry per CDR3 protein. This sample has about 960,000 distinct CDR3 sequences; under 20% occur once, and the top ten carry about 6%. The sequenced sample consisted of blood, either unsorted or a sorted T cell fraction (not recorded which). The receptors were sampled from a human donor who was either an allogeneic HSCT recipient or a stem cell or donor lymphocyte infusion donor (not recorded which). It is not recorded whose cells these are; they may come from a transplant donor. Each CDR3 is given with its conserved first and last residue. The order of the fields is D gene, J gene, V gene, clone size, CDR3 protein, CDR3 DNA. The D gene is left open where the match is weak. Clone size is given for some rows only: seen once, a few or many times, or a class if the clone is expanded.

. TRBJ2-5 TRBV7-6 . CASSLARGLEETQYF TGTGCCAGCAGCTTAGCCCGAGGACTCGAAGAGACCCAGTACTTC
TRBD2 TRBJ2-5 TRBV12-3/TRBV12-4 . CASSSTRGLAGTQYF TGTGCCAGCAGTTCGACGAGGGGACTAGCTGGGACCCAGTACTTC
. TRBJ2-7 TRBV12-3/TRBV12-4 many CASSLGGPGSYEQYF TGTGCCAGCTCTTTAGGAGGACCGGGTTCCTACGAGCAGTACTTC
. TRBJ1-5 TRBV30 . CAWSQGSNQPQHF TGTGCCTGGAGCCAGGGGAGCAATCAGCCCCAGCATTTT
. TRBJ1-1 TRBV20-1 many CSASGQLLNTEAFF TGCAGTGCTAGTGGTCAGCTTTTAAACACTGAAGCTTTCTTT
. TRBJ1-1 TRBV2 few CASSEWTVNTEAFF TGTGCCAGCAGTGAATGGACAGTGAACACTGAAGCTTTCTTT
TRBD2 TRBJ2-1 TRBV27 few CASSLSGIVPSHEQFF TGTGCCAGCAGTTTAAGCGGGATAGTCCCTAGCCATGAGCAGTTCTTC
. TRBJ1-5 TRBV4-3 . CASSQDTAPDQPQHF TGCGCCAGCAGCCAAGATACCGCTCCAGATCAGCCCCAGCATTTT
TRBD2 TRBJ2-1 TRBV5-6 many CASSSLLAGSYNEQFF TGTGCCAGCAGCTCCCTACTAGCGGGGAGCTACAATGAGCAGTTCTTC
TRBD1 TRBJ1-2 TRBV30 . CAWSVRVVGDRGSHGYTF TGTGCCTGGAGTGTACGAGTTGTGGGGGACAGGGGATCCCATGGCTACACCTTC
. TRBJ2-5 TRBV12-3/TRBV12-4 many CASSLGGFVGQETQYF TGTGCCAGCAGTTTAGGTGGTTTCGTCGGACAAGAGACCCAGTACTTC
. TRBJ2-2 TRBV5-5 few CASSLDGVRYRTGELFF TGTGCCAGCAGCTTGGACGGGGTCCGCTATCGCACCGGGGAGCTGTTTTTT
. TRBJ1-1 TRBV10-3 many CAIRQNTEAFF TGTGCCATCAGGCAGAACACTGAAGCTTTCTTT
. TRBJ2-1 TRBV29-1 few CSVGRDYEQFF TGCAGCGTTGGTCGGGACTATGAGCAGTTCTTC
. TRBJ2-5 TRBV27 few CASRGQETQYF TGTGCCAGCAGGGGACAAGAGACCCAGTACTTC
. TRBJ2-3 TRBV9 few CASSPRMRTDTQYF TGTGCCAGCAGCCCACGGATGCGCACAGATACGCAGTATTTT
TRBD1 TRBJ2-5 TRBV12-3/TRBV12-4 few CASSLSTGVKETQYF TGTGCCAGCAGTTTATCCACAGGGGTGAAAGAGACCCAGTACTTC
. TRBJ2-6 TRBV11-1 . CASSLVQGLDSGANVLTF TGTGCCAGCAGCTTAGTCCAGGGGCTCGACTCTGGGGCCAACGTCCTGACTTTC
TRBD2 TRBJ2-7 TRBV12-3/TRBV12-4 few CASSLWLAGGPEEQYF TGTGCCAGCAGTTTGTGGCTAGCGGGAGGGCCGGAAGAGCAGTACTTC
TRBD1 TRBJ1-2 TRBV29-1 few CSVSGQAKLGYTF TGCAGCGTTTCGGGACAGGCAAAACTTGGCTACACCTTC
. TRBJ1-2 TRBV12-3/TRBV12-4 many CASSSAPKGTYGYTF TGTGCCAGCAGTTCAGCCCCCAAGGGTACCTATGGCTACACCTTC
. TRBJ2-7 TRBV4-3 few CASSQEGGLGEQYF TGCGCCAGCAGCCAAGAAGGGGGGTTGGGGGAGCAGTACTTC
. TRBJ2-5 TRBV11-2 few CASSLGVRVRREETQYF TGTGCCAGCAGCTTAGGGGTCAGGGTCCGACGAGAGGAGACCCAGTACTTC
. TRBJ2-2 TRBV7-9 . CASRTQEDGELFF TGTGCCAGCAGAACCCAGGAGGACGGGGAGCTGTTTTTT
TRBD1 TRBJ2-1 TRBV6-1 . CASSPSTTGDIDEQFF TGTGCCAGCAGCCCGTCCACGACAGGGGATATCGATGAGCAGTTCTTC
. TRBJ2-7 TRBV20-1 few CSARAEFQTREQYF TGCAGTGCTAGAGCTGAGTTTCAAACGCGCGAGCAGTACTTC
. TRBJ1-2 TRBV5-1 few CASSLGAGNLNYGYTF TGCGCCAGCAGCTTGGGGGCAGGGAACTTGAACTATGGCTACACCTTC
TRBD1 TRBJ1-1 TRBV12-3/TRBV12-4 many CASIGQGAVNTEAFF TGTGCCAGCATTGGGCAGGGGGCTGTGAACACTGAAGCTTTCTTT
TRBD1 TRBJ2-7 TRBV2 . CANGQGYEQYF TGTGCCAACGGACAGGGCTACGAGCAGTACTTC
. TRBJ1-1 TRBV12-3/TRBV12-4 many CASTPRVGVTTEAFF TGTGCCAGCACTCCACGTGTTGGGGTTACGACTGAAGCTTTCTTT
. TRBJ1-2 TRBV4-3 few CASSQDRGVDGYTF TGCGCCAGCAGCCAAGATAGGGGGGTTGATGGCTACACCTTC
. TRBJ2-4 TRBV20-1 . CSAGQQGLTKNIQYF TGCAGTGCTGGGCAACAGGGACTCACCAAAAACATTCAGTACTTC
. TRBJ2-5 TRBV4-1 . CASSQDLRAGAQYF TGCGCCAGCAGCCAAGACCTCCGAGCTGGGGCCCAGTACTTC
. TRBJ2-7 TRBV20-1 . CSASRVGGVFYEQYF TGCAGTGCTAGTAGGGTGGGGGGAGTATTTTACGAGCAGTACTTC
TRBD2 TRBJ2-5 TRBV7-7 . CASSLALGLAGGDQETQYF TGTGCTAGCAGCTTAGCGCTCGGGCTAGCGGGGGGGGACCAAGAGACCCAGTACTTC
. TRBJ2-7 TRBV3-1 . CASSQDWSRDGYEQYF TGTGCCAGCAGCCAAGATTGGAGCAGGGATGGGTACGAGCAGTACTTC
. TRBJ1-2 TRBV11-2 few CASSYVRGNYGYTF TGTGCCAGCAGCTATGTGAGGGGGAACTATGGCTACACCTTC
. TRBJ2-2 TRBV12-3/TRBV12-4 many CASSFDRNTGELFF TGTGCCAGCAGTTTCGACAGGAACACCGGGGAGCTGTTTTTT
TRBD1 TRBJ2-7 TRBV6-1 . CASSTRTGAPGEQYF TGTGCCAGCAGTACCCGGACAGGGGCGCCGGGGGAGCAGTACTTC
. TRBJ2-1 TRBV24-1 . CATSLTSSYNEQFF TGTGCCACCAGTTTGACAAGCTCCTACAATGAGCAGTTCTTC
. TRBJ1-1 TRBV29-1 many CSVEGGRNTEAFF TGCAGCGTTGAAGGCGGACGGAACACTGAAGCTTTCTTT
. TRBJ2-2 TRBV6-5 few CASSYSNGPLNTGELFF TGTGCCAGCAGTTACTCGAATGGACCACTGAACACCGGGGAGCTGTTTTTT
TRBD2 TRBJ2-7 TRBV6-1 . CASSETSGRIYEQCF TGTGCCAGCAGTGAAACTAGCGGGAGAATCTACGAGCAGTGCTTC
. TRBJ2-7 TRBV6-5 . CASSYSPVYEQYF TGTGCCAGCAGTTACTCCCCGGTGTACGAGCAGTACTTC
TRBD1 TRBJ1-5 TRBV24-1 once CATGGTGGYQPQHF TGTGCCACCGGAGGGACAGGGGGGTATCAGCCCCAGCATTTT
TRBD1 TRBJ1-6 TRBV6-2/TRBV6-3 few CASSYEGQGYSPLHF TGTGCCAGCAGTTATGAAGGACAGGGGTATTCACCCCTCCACTTT
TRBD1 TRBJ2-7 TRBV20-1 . CSASPRDRGLVYEQYF TGCAGTGCTAGCCCCCGGGACAGGGGGCTGGTCTACGAGCAGTACTTC
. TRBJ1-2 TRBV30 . CAWTRANYGYTF TGTGCCTGGACAAGAGCTAACTATGGCTACACCTTC
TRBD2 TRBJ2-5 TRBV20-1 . CSARGGTLETQYF TGCAGTGCTAGGGGAGGGACCTTGGAGACCCAGTACTTC
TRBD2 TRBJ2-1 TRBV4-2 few CASSPGTRHNEQFF TGTGCCAGCAGCCCCGGGACTAGACACAATGAGCAGTTCTTC
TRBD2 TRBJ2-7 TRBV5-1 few CASSLAPGLPVEQYF TGCGCCAGCAGCCTAGCTCCGGGACTACCAGTCGAGCAGTACTTC
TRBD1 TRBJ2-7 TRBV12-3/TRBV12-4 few CASSTGTASSYEQYF TGTGCCAGCAGTACAGGGACAGCAAGCTCCTACGAGCAGTACTTC
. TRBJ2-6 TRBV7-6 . CASSLEPSLSGANVLTF TGTGCCAGCAGCTTGGAACCGAGTCTCTCTGGGGCCAACGTCCTGACTTTC